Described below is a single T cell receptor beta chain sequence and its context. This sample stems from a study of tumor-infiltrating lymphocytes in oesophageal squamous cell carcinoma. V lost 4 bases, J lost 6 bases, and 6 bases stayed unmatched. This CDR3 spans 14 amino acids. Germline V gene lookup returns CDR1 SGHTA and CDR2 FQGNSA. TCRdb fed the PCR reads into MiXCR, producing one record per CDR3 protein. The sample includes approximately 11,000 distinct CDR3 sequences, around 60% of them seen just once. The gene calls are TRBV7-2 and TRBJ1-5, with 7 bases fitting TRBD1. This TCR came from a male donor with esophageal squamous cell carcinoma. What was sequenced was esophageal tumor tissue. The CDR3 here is CASSWPGGGQPQHF. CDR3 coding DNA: TGTGCCAGCAGCTGGCCAGGGGGTGGTCAGCCCCAGCATTTT.